The entry below describes one T cell receptor (beta chain). Its target is not known. PCR involved 60 Vbeta and 13 Jbeta primers. The repertoire was sequenced with immunoSEQ multiplex PCR; TCRdb's copy has only in-frame clones and lacks some. This table has roughly 100,000 clones, 83% appearing once. This entry belongs to a study of cytomegalovirus exposure and HLA in healthy donors. Study-wide findings and caveats: In a later analysis, about 17,000 TCR beta sequences were associated with HLA alleles at 0.05 false discovery rate.

Germline-derived CDR1 and CDR2 are SGHNT and YYREEE (reference sequence). This CDR3 has 15 amino acids. Between the trimmed V and J ends, which lost 1 base and 4 bases, there was a span of 14 bases. The sequenced sample consisted of PBMCs. The chain couples TRBV5-4 to TRBJ1-2, with D possibly matching TRBD1 (6 bases). This TCR was recovered from a man aged 35-49 years in good health and CMV-seronegative. CDR3 sequence: CASSLSVGQPYGYTF. The DNA of the CDR3 is TGTGCCAGCAGCTTGTCGGTCGGACAGCCCTATGGCTACACCTTC.